Below, 5 T cell receptor beta chains from the same sample are listed, as sequenced in a study of blood T cell repertoires in COVID-19. Clones were sequenced by immunoSEQ multiplex PCR, and TCRdb holds only the in-frame ones, with some missing. The data show approximately 51,000 clones, with approximately 90% seen just once and more than 5% held by the top ten. Sequencing was done on a sample of peripheral blood. These receptors came from a man aged 40-49 years with active COVID-19.

The J gene is TRBJ2-7, the V gene TRBV12-3 or TRBV12-4; 8 positions agree with TRBD1. This CDR3 has 11 amino acids. Unmatched junction bases numbered 5, after V lost 10 bases and J lost 6 bases. This chain's CDR3 is CATGTGGEQYF. The DNA for the CDR3 is TGTGCCACCGGGACAGGCGGCGAGCAGTACTTC.

This clone was picked up one time. V usage is TRBV6-5 and J usage is TRBJ1-1; 9 nucleotides align to TRBD1. The trim removed 6 bases at V and 5 bases at J, leaving 7 bases unmatched. The CDR3 consists of 14 residues. The germline CDR1 and CDR2 sequences are MNHEY and SVGAGI. The CDR3 loop reads CASSRDRDTTEAFF. The CDR3 nucleotides are TGTGCCAGCAGCCGGGACAGGGATACGACTGAAGCTTTCTTT.

The chain links TRBV11-1 to TRBJ2-5; 8 bases map to TRBD2. Germline CDR1 SGHAT, CDR2 FQDESV (reference sequence). This CDR3 is 16 amino acids long. Trimming at V came to 1 base and at J to 1 base, leaving 5 bases not matched to a gene. CDR3 sequence: CASSLDRGRRQETQYF. The CDR3 DNA is TGTGCCAGCAGCTTAGATCGCGGGAGGCGCCAAGAGACCCAGTACTTC. The complete variable domain, with remaining parts taken from reference TRBV11-1 and TRBJ2-5, reads EAEVAQSPRYKITEKSQAVAFWCDPISGHATLYWYRQILGQGPELLVQFQDESVVDDSQLPKDRFSAERLKGVDSTLKIQPAELGDSAMYLCASSLDRGRRQETQYFGPGTRLLVL.

The chain carries TRBV9 and TRBJ1-6; D gene unclear. The CDR3 consists of 16 residues. V was trimmed by 3 bases and J by 8 bases, leaving 18 bases between them. Germline CDR1 is SGDLS and CDR2 is YYNGEE. The CDR3 nucleotides read TGTGCCAGCAGCGAGGAGAGAGGCGGGCTGGATTCACCCCTCCACTTT. Translating it yields CASSEERGGLDSPLHF.

The chain has TRBV12-3 or TRBV12-4 and TRBJ1-2; tentative D call: TRBD1 (5 bases). Trimming left V 2 bases short and J 1 base short, with 5 bases between. The CDR3 consists of 13 residues. CDR3 DNA: TGTGCCAGCAGTTTACAGGGTAACTATGGCTACACCTTC. It encodes CASSLQGNYGYTF.